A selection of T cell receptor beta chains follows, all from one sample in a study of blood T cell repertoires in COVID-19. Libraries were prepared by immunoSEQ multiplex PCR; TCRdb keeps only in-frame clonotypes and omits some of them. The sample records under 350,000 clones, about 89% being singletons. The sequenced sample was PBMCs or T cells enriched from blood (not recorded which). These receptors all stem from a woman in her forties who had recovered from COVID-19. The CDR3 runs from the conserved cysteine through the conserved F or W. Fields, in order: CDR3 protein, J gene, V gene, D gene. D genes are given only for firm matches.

CDR3aa: CAISESFDRGYGYTF
j_gene: TRBJ1-2
v_gene: TRBV10-3
d_gene: TRBD1

CDR3aa: CASSPGQGAFPLGNTIYF
j_gene: TRBJ1-3
v_gene: TRBV5-1
d_gene: TRBD1

CDR3aa: CASSYGRAYGYTF
j_gene: TRBJ1-2
v_gene: TRBV6-5
d_gene: NA

CDR3aa: CASSLGQGYNEQFF
j_gene: TRBJ2-1
v_gene: TRBV7-2
d_gene: TRBD1

CDR3aa: CASSLNGGYQETQYF
j_gene: TRBJ2-5
v_gene: TRBV7-3
d_gene: NA

CDR3aa: CASSPVGGANQPQHF
j_gene: TRBJ1-5
v_gene: TRBV5-1
d_gene: NA

CDR3aa: CASSYLQGDGYTF
j_gene: TRBJ1-2
v_gene: TRBV6-5
d_gene: NA

CDR3aa: CASSPSVASGNTIYF
j_gene: TRBJ1-3
v_gene: TRBV3-1/TRBV3-2
d_gene: NA

CDR3aa: CASSSTTGRNGYTF
j_gene: TRBJ1-2
v_gene: TRBV5-1
d_gene: TRBD1

CDR3aa: CASSQRLAGKSTDTQYF
j_gene: TRBJ2-3
v_gene: TRBV3-1/TRBV3-2
d_gene: NA

CDR3aa: CASSVDRGQPQHF
j_gene: TRBJ1-5
v_gene: TRBV6-4
d_gene: NA

CDR3aa: CASHTKGRVNEQYF
j_gene: TRBJ2-7
v_gene: TRBV6-5
d_gene: NA

CDR3aa: CASSELGDSSNSPLHF
j_gene: TRBJ1-6
v_gene: TRBV2
d_gene: TRBD1

CDR3aa: CASSQETSGTPDTQYF
j_gene: TRBJ2-3
v_gene: TRBV4-3
d_gene: TRBD2

CDR3aa: CASSAGQGTGSGEQYF
j_gene: TRBJ2-7
v_gene: TRBV19
d_gene: TRBD1

CDR3aa: CASSQDSWASGSDEQFF
j_gene: TRBJ2-1
v_gene: TRBV4-1
d_gene: TRBD2

CDR3aa: CASSPPGGEGNEQFF
j_gene: TRBJ2-1
v_gene: TRBV7-3
d_gene: NA

CDR3aa: CAWSVASAVGGYF
j_gene: TRBJ2-5
v_gene: TRBV30
d_gene: NA

CDR3aa: CAIRMTGRGAFF
j_gene: TRBJ1-1
v_gene: TRBV10-3
d_gene: TRBD1

CDR3aa: CASSLRGNEQYF
j_gene: TRBJ2-7
v_gene: TRBV27
d_gene: NA

CDR3aa: CASSFSGSYTGELFF
j_gene: TRBJ2-2
v_gene: TRBV7-3
d_gene: TRBD2

CDR3aa: CASSQEGRGTSPLHF
j_gene: TRBJ1-6
v_gene: TRBV4-3
d_gene: NA

CDR3aa: CASSSRTGELFF
j_gene: TRBJ2-2
v_gene: TRBV7-2
d_gene: NA

CDR3aa: CASTPGQPGANVLTF
j_gene: TRBJ2-6
v_gene: TRBV5-1
d_gene: TRBD1

CDR3aa: CASSDRGKGNTIYF
j_gene: TRBJ1-3
v_gene: TRBV27
d_gene: TRBD1

CDR3aa: CASSHPKGDRGRGGSPLHF
j_gene: TRBJ1-6
v_gene: TRBV4-1
d_gene: TRBD1

CDR3aa: CASSPNRGPYNEQFF
j_gene: TRBJ2-1
v_gene: TRBV18
d_gene: TRBD1

CDR3aa: CASSLVGVGGGSSYEQYF
j_gene: TRBJ2-7
v_gene: TRBV7-2
d_gene: TRBD2

CDR3aa: CASRASGGETQYF
j_gene: TRBJ2-5
v_gene: TRBV12-3/TRBV12-4
d_gene: TRBD2

CDR3aa: CASCRDWNTGELFF
j_gene: TRBJ2-2
v_gene: TRBV6-5
d_gene: NA

CDR3aa: CASSSSGGEEAFF
j_gene: TRBJ1-1
v_gene: TRBV7-9
d_gene: TRBD1

CDR3aa: CASTVPGTARGYGYTF
j_gene: TRBJ1-2
v_gene: TRBV6-4
d_gene: TRBD1

CDR3aa: CASSTGRDYAEQFF
j_gene: TRBJ2-1
v_gene: TRBV19
d_gene: TRBD2

CDR3aa: CASSLTLDPVGRGNQPQHF
j_gene: TRBJ1-5
v_gene: TRBV7-9
d_gene: NA

CDR3aa: CASGQSEETQYF
j_gene: TRBJ2-5
v_gene: TRBV2
d_gene: NA

CDR3aa: CASSLLLAGAADTQYF
j_gene: TRBJ2-3
v_gene: TRBV5-1
d_gene: TRBD2

CDR3aa: CASRRQGAMSQPQHF
j_gene: TRBJ1-5
v_gene: TRBV19
d_gene: TRBD1

CDR3aa: CASSSGGHEQYF
j_gene: TRBJ2-7
v_gene: TRBV7-9
d_gene: TRBD1

CDR3aa: CASSQSGLAGNTDTQYF
j_gene: TRBJ2-3
v_gene: TRBV4-1
d_gene: TRBD2

CDR3aa: CASSFPDANTEAFF
j_gene: TRBJ1-1
v_gene: TRBV23-1
d_gene: NA

CDR3aa: CASSPPLVPNTEAFF
j_gene: TRBJ1-1
v_gene: TRBV18
d_gene: NA

CDR3aa: CASSGEGTEAFF
j_gene: TRBJ1-1
v_gene: TRBV9
d_gene: NA

CDR3aa: CAWSGQSHSPLHF
j_gene: TRBJ1-6
v_gene: TRBV30
d_gene: NA

CDR3aa: CASSSGVGGNSQSNQPQHF
j_gene: TRBJ1-5
v_gene: TRBV7-9
d_gene: NA